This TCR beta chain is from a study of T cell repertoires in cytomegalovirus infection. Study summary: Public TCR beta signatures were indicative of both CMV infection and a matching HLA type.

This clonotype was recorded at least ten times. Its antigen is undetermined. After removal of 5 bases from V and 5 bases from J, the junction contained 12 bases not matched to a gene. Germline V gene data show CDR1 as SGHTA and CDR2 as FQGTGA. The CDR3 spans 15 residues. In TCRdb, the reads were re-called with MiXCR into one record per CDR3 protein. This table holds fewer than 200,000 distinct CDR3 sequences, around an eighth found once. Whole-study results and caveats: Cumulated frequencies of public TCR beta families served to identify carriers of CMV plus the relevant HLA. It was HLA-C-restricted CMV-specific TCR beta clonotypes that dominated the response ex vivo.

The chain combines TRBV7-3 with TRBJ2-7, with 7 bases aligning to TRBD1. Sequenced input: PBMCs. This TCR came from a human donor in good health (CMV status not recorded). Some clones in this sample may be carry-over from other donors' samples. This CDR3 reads CASSPSGQSGHEQYF. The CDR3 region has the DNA TGTGCCAGCAGCCCTTCGGGACAGTCGGGGCACGAGCAGTACTTC.